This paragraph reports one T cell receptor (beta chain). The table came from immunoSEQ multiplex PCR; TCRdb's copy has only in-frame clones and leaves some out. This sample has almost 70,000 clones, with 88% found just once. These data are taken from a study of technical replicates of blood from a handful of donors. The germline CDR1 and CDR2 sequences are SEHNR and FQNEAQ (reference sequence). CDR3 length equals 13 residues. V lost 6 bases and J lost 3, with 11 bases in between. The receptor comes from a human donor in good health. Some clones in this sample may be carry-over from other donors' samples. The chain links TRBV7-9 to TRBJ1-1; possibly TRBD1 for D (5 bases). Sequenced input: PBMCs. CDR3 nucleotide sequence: TGTGCCAGCAGAAAAACACAGGACACTGAAGCTTTCTTT. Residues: CASRKTQDTEAFF.